A selection of T cell receptor beta chains follows, all from one sample in a study of spatial heterogeneity in lung cancer. TCRdb passed the 5' RACE reads through MiXCR, listing each CDR3 protein once. Here the sample spans roughly 49,000 distinct CDR3 sequences, around 7% being singletons. The sample here was PBMCs, taken at surgery. The receptors originated from a female donor with early-stage non-small cell lung cancer. Both conserved end residues are part of each CDR3. Fields, in order: V gene, clone size, D gene, CDR3 protein. D genes are given only for firm matches. Where a row states a size, it is once, few, many or the class of an expanded clone; other rows omit it.

v_gene: TRBV11-2
abundance: many
d_gene: .
CDR3aa: CASSLAPDTQYF

v_gene: TRBV29-1
abundance: many
d_gene: TRBD1
CDR3aa: CSHRNEGARGDQPQHF

v_gene: TRBV3-1
abundance: .
d_gene: .
CDR3aa: CASSQDGRLTYNSPLHF

v_gene: TRBV3-1
abundance: few
d_gene: .
CDR3aa: CASSQLPLTETQYF

v_gene: TRBV4-1
abundance: many
d_gene: TRBD1
CDR3aa: CASSHAVGAGTGQETQYF

v_gene: TRBV29-1
abundance: many
d_gene: TRBD2
CDR3aa: CSAPRGGSYNEQFF

v_gene: TRBV7-2
abundance: .
d_gene: .
CDR3aa: CASSLVGYGANYGYTF

v_gene: TRBV10-3
abundance: .
d_gene: .
CDR3aa: CAISPERDFGSPLHF

v_gene: TRBV7-2
abundance: many
d_gene: .
CDR3aa: CASSLVGANVLTF

v_gene: TRBV5-1
abundance: many
d_gene: TRBD1
CDR3aa: CASSSMGQSYGYTF

v_gene: TRBV7-2
abundance: medium-sized
d_gene: TRBD2
CDR3aa: CASSLGWTSNEQFF

v_gene: TRBV7-3
abundance: many
d_gene: .
CDR3aa: CASSPFDRPTEAFF

v_gene: TRBV5-1
abundance: many
d_gene: .
CDR3aa: CASSQGRGALGNEQFF

v_gene: TRBV6-5
abundance: many
d_gene: .
CDR3aa: CASSSAGENSPLHF

v_gene: TRBV5-1
abundance: few
d_gene: TRBD1
CDR3aa: CASSQDRAEKLFF

v_gene: TRBV29-1
abundance: many
d_gene: .
CDR3aa: CSVDGASDLSGYTF

v_gene: TRBV7-2
abundance: few
d_gene: .
CDR3aa: CASSLSLNTIYF

v_gene: TRBV20-1
abundance: few
d_gene: .
CDR3aa: CSASLRRRELEAFF

v_gene: TRBV19
abundance: many
d_gene: .
CDR3aa: CASSSDRQETQYF

v_gene: TRBV6-5
abundance: few
d_gene: TRBD2
CDR3aa: CASSYRGGDHEQYF

v_gene: TRBV12-3/TRBV12-4
abundance: many
d_gene: .
CDR3aa: CASSLMGADTQYF

v_gene: TRBV29-1
abundance: many
d_gene: TRBD2
CDR3aa: CSAIAGGPPETQYF

v_gene: TRBV5-4
abundance: .
d_gene: TRBD1
CDR3aa: CASYLQGVQETQYF

v_gene: TRBV12-3/TRBV12-4
abundance: many
d_gene: .
CDR3aa: CASNQRGGSNYGYTF

v_gene: TRBV4-2
abundance: many
d_gene: .
CDR3aa: CASSQDGTPSGETQYF

v_gene: TRBV11-1
abundance: many
d_gene: .
CDR3aa: CASSLQWSSYEQYF

v_gene: TRBV11-2
abundance: many
d_gene: .
CDR3aa: CASSFGQTEAFF

v_gene: TRBV12-3/TRBV12-4
abundance: few
d_gene: .
CDR3aa: CASSLAGRGF

v_gene: TRBV5-1
abundance: few
d_gene: .
CDR3aa: CASSEQAGQETQYF

v_gene: TRBV5-1
abundance: many
d_gene: .
CDR3aa: CASSLATGNSYGYTF

v_gene: TRBV1
abundance: medium-sized
d_gene: .
CDR3aa: CTSSQPDCYNEQFF

v_gene: TRBV5-1
abundance: many
d_gene: TRBD2
CDR3aa: CASSLAVAGGFGEQFF

v_gene: TRBV11-3
abundance: many
d_gene: TRBD2
CDR3aa: CASSLGTSVWETQYF

v_gene: TRBV6-1
abundance: many
d_gene: .
CDR3aa: CASSLYQGTDTQYF

v_gene: TRBV29-1
abundance: many
d_gene: TRBD1
CDR3aa: CSVGTGGVQYF

v_gene: TRBV12-3/TRBV12-4
abundance: many
d_gene: .
CDR3aa: CASSLRGTDIQYF

v_gene: TRBV11-2
abundance: .
d_gene: TRBD1
CDR3aa: CASSFGTGSPIMGYTF

v_gene: TRBV29-1
abundance: many
d_gene: .
CDR3aa: CSVRGAGSTDTQYF

v_gene: TRBV3-1
abundance: many
d_gene: TRBD1
CDR3aa: CASSQVQGAPTGELFF

v_gene: TRBV27
abundance: .
d_gene: .
CDR3aa: CASSVRYSNQPQHF

v_gene: TRBV6-5
abundance: .
d_gene: .
CDR3aa: CASSLASPPNEQFF

v_gene: TRBV2
abundance: .
d_gene: .
CDR3aa: CATTAGIGGNTIYF